The clone carrying this T cell receptor (beta chain) has a count of ten or more. This specimen comes from a study of T-cell reconstitution after alpha-beta-depleted transplantation in children. The TCRbeta library incorporated unique molecular identifiers. TCRdb passed the PCR reads through MiXCR, listing each CDR3 protein once. The top ten hold roughly 4.5% of the sample, which has about 340,000 distinct CDR3 sequences, roughly 13% seen once. The length of the CDR3 is 14 residues. Germline CDR1 is SEHNR and CDR2 is FQNEAQ (reference sequence). The V segment lost 4 bases and the J segment 5 bases; nucleotides outside the gene matches: 6.

The clonotype was recovered from a human donor who donated a stem cell graft to a child with Fanconi anemia. The rearrangement uses TRBV7-9 and TRBJ1-1; TRBD1 aligns across 8 bases. This specimen was PBMCs, taken from the stem cell graft. The CDR3 sequence is CASSYRQGRTEAFF. In DNA, the CDR3 is TGTGCCAGCAGCTACCGACAGGGGAGGACTGAAGCTTTCTTT.